Listed here is a single TCR beta chain. V was cut by 0 bases and J by 4 bases, with 0 bases left in between. The germline V gene has CDR1 MNHEY and CDR2 SVGEGT. This CDR3 region has 12 residues. This sample is drawn from a study of early T cells in non-severe SARS-CoV-2 infection. TCRdb re-derived calls from the 5' RACE reads in MiXCR, one entry per CDR3 protein. The data hold over 100,000 distinct CDR3 sequences, with 13% observed a single time. The chain employs TRBV6-2 or TRBV6-3 and TRBJ2-2; D uncertain. The sequence was collected from an adult who was a healthcare worker with PCR-confirmed SARS-CoV-2 infection or an uninfected control (not recorded which). The specimen sequenced was whole blood. The CDR3 nucleotides are TGTGCCAGCAGTTACTCCACCGGGGAGCTGTTTTTT. Residues: CASSYSTGELFF.